The rows below give T cell receptor beta chains drawn from one sample of a study of beta chain features in type 1 diabetes. TCRdb's copy holds only in-frame clones and misses some; the assay was immunoSEQ multiplex PCR. The data hold approximately 250,000 clones, with about 11% observed a single time. The source material was naive CD4+ T cells from blood. The receptors shown here come from a man under 40 with type 1 diabetes. Each CDR3 is given with its conserved first and last residue. A D gene is named only where the DNA matches it firmly. The size of a clone is reported for some rows only, either as once, few or many, or as a class for expanded clones.

d_call clone_size j_call v_call cdr3_aa cdr3_nt
- - TRBJ2-7 TRBV13 CASSLKPTISYEQYF TGTGCCAGCAGCTTAAAGCCAACTATATCCTACGAGCAGTACTTC
- few TRBJ1-1 TRBV7-2 CASSPHKNTEAFF TGTGCCAGCAGCCCCCACAAGAACACTGAAGCTTTCTTT
TRBD1 - TRBJ1-1 TRBV18 CASSGQVQNTEAFF TGTGCCAGCTCAGGACAGGTTCAAAACACTGAAGCTTTCTTT
- few TRBJ1-1 TRBV18 CASSPPSGGGGTEAFF TGTGCCAGCTCACCACCCTCGGGCGGCGGGGGCACTGAAGCTTTCTTT
TRBD1 - TRBJ1-1 TRBV6-5 CASTRDSGTEAFF TGTGCCAGCACCAGGGACAGCGGGACTGAAGCTTTCTTT
- - TRBJ1-1 TRBV7-9 CASSPVGGLAEAFF TGTGCCAGCAGCCCCGTTGGGGGCCTGGCTGAAGCTTTCTTT
- - TRBJ2-3 TRBV5-4 CASLDSPSTDTQYF TGTGCCAGCCTAGACAGCCCTTCGACAGATACGCAGTATTTT
- - TRBJ2-3 TRBV7-2 CASSLRGPDTQYF TGTGCCAGCAGCTTAAGGGGCCCCGATACGCAGTATTTT
TRBD2 - TRBJ2-4 TRBV5-1 CASSPGGMAKNIQYF TGCGCCAGCAGCCCGGGGGGGATGGCCAAAAACATTCAGTACTTC
TRBD2 - TRBJ2-1 TRBV7-9 CASSSGLAGGFF TGTGCCAGCAGTTCCGGACTAGCGGGGGGGTTCTTC
TRBD2 few TRBJ2-5 TRBV4-3 CASSHATRGGEETQYF TGCGCCAGCAGCCATGCTACTCGCGGGGGAGAAGAGACCCAGTACTTC
TRBD1 - TRBJ2-1 TRBV18 CASSGSYGDRGNEQFF TGTGCCAGCTCGGGATCTTACGGGGACAGGGGCAATGAGCAGTTCTTC
TRBD1 - TRBJ2-7 TRBV4-3 CASSQDEGQRRVYF TGCGCCAGCAGCCAAGATGAGGGACAGAGGAGAGTGTACTTC
TRBD1 - TRBJ2-7 TRBV28 CASSPGQARDGQYF TGTGCCAGCAGTCCCGGACAGGCCCGGGACGGGCAGTACTTC
TRBD1 few TRBJ1-2 TRBV30 CAWNPTGDHGYTF TGTGCCTGGAACCCGACAGGGGACCATGGCTACACCTTC
TRBD1 - TRBJ1-2 TRBV28 CASGQARGYTF TGTGCCAGCGGACAGGCGCGCGGCTACACCTTC
- few TRBJ1-6 TRBV5-1 CASSLFAGDAISPLHF TGCGCCAGCAGCTTGTTTGCCGGGGATGCTATATCACCCCTCCACTTT
- - TRBJ1-2 TRBV9 CASSDSRGGYTF TGTGCCAGCAGCGACTCCCGGGGGGGCTACACCTTC
TRBD1 - TRBJ2-7 TRBV4-2 CASSQTGVSYEQYF TGTGCCAGCAGCCAAACAGGGGTCTCCTACGAGCAGTACTTC
- - TRBJ1-1 TRBV5-1 CASSSLLKRTEAFF TGCGCCAGCAGCTCTCTCCTCAAGCGCACTGAAGCTTTCTTT
TRBD2 - TRBJ2-1 TRBV9 CASSVSAGGHNEQFF TGTGCCAGCAGCGTGTCAGCGGGGGGCCACAATGAGCAGTTCTTC
- few TRBJ1-5 TRBV18 CASAGPQGTNQPQHF TGTGCCAGCGCGGGACCGCAAGGGACCAATCAGCCCCAGCATTTT
- - TRBJ2-2 TRBV7-2 CASSLPRTPTGELFF TGTGCCAGCAGCTTGCCCCGGACTCCGACCGGGGAGCTGTTTTTT
TRBD1 - TRBJ1-1 TRBV7-3 CASSRQGSDEAFF TGTGCCAGCAGCAGACAGGGGTCTGATGAAGCTTTCTTT
- few TRBJ2-3 TRBV10-3 CAIKMRTDADTQYF TGTGCCATCAAGATGAGGACAGACGCAGATACGCAGTATTTT
- few TRBJ1-2 TRBV30 CAWRSYGDGYTF TGTGCCTGGAGAAGTTACGGAGACGGCTACACCTTC
- few TRBJ1-1 TRBV7-2 CASSTYRTGPEAFF TGTGCCAGCAGCACCTACCGGACTGGCCCTGAAGCTTTCTTT
TRBD1 - TRBJ2-5 TRBV29-1 CSVGTGEETQYF TGCAGCGTTGGAACAGGGGAAGAGACCCAGTACTTC
- - TRBJ1-1 TRBV2 CASSAQGNTEAFF TGTGCCAGCAGTGCCCAGGGGAACACTGAAGCTTTCTTT
- - TRBJ2-1 TRBV7-2 CASSSVAGSYNEQFF TGTGCCAGCAGCTCAGTAGCTGGGTCCTACAATGAGCAGTTCTTC
- - TRBJ2-7 TRBV29-1 CSVPGERQYF TGCAGCGTCCCGGGAGAAAGGCAGTACTTC
- - TRBJ2-1 TRBV25-1 CASSEAGLHEQFF TGTGCCAGCAGTGAAGCAGGGTTACATGAGCAGTTCTTC
TRBD1 few TRBJ1-1 TRBV2 CASSEQGGGTEAFF TGTGCCAGCAGTGAACAGGGGGGTGGCACTGAAGCTTTCTTT
- few TRBJ2-2 TRBV7-6 CASSSPAVGGELFF TGTGCCAGCAGCTCACCTGCGGTGGGCGGGGAGCTGTTTTTT
- - TRBJ2-7 TRBV7-9 CAETELAYYEQYF TGTGCAGAAACAGAGCTAGCTTACTACGAGCAGTACTTC
- - TRBJ2-3 TRBV5-8 CASRPREDTQYF TGTGCCAGCAGACCGAGGGAAGATACGCAGTATTTT
- - TRBJ2-1 TRBV6-5 CASSYSSTSYNEQFF TGTGCCAGCAGTTATAGCTCCACCTCCTACAATGAGCAGTTCTTC
TRBD1 few TRBJ1-3 TRBV19 CASSVRDSSGNTIYF TGTGCCAGTAGTGTCCGGGACAGCTCTGGAAACACCATATATTTT
- - TRBJ1-5 TRBV7-9 CASSQSGQPQHF TGTGCCAGCAGCCAGTCGGGGCAGCCCCAGCATTTT
TRBD1 few TRBJ1-2 TRBV29-1 CSVVQGAGYGYTF TGCAGCGTTGTACAGGGGGCTGGCTATGGCTACACCTTC
- few TRBJ2-7 TRBV30 CAWSTFTGEYEQYF TGTGCCTGGAGCACCTTTACGGGGGAGTACGAGCAGTACTTC
- - TRBJ2-1 TRBV5-6 CASSSLAAWPAGSVF TGTGCCAGCAGCTCCTTGGCAGCTTGGCCGGCAGGTTCTGTCTTC
- few TRBJ2-5 TRBV19 CASSIPGIGTQYF TGTGCCAGTAGTATTCCCGGGATCGGGACCCAGTACTTC
- few TRBJ2-5 TRBV2 CASSSLTSQETQYF TGTGCCAGCAGTTCCCTGACATCCCAAGAGACCCAGTACTTC
- few TRBJ2-2 TRBV5-6 CASSPRHWDTGELFF TGTGCCAGCAGCCCTAGGCATTGGGACACCGGGGAGCTGTTTTTT
- - TRBJ2-1 TRBV5-6 CASSIQQAQKQFF TGTGCCAGCAGCATCCAACAGGCCCAGAAGCAGTTCTTC
- - TRBJ2-1 TRBV4-2 CASSQPVVFEGGPNEQFF TGTGCCAGCAGCCAACCCGTCGTGTTTGAGGGGGGGCCCAATGAGCAGTTCTTC
- few TRBJ2-5 TRBV2 CASSGQQETQYF TGTGCCAGCAGTGGACAGCAAGAGACCCAGTACTTC
- - TRBJ1-2 TRBV4-3 CASSRTDSVYGYTF TGCGCCAGCAGCCGGACGGACAGTGTCTATGGCTACACCTTC
- - TRBJ1-6 TRBV7-2 CASSFSSPLHF TGTGCCAGCAGCTTCAGTTCACCCCTCCACTTT
TRBD2 few TRBJ2-7 TRBV6-5 CASSSSGGYYEQYF TGTGCCAGCAGTTCGAGCGGGGGGTATTACGAGCAGTACTTC
- few TRBJ2-3 TRBV29-1 CSVLRSMSTDTQYF TGCAGCGTTTTGAGGTCCATGAGCACAGATACGCAGTATTTT
TRBD1 few TRBJ2-2 TRBV9 CASSVDAGGVRELFF TGTGCCAGCAGCGTAGATGCAGGGGGCGTCCGGGAGCTGTTTTTT
- few TRBJ1-2 TRBV4-2 CASSQASYGYTF TGTGCCAGCAGCCAAGCTTCCTATGGCTACACCTTC
- few TRBJ2-2 TRBV7-9 CASSLRGIAGELFF TGTGCCAGCAGCTTAAGGGGGATCGCCGGGGAGCTGTTTTTT
TRBD1 few TRBJ2-7 TRBV29-1 CSVARQGASYEQYF TGCAGCGTGGCAAGACAGGGAGCATCCTACGAGCAGTACTTC
- few TRBJ1-5 TRBV19 CATGSITQHF TGTGCCACGGGATCGATTACCCAGCATTTT
TRBD1 - TRBJ2-2 TRBV11-1 CASSLRGPTNTGELFF TGTGCCAGCAGCTTAAGGGGGCCAACGAACACCGGGGAGCTGTTTTTT
- few TRBJ2-1 TRBV5-1 CASSLVDSESEQFF TGCGCCAGCAGCTTGGTGGACAGCGAGAGTGAGCAGTTCTTC
- few TRBJ1-1 TRBV5-1 CASRPQGPNTEAFF TGCGCCAGCAGACCCCAGGGGCCGAACACTGAAGCTTTCTTT